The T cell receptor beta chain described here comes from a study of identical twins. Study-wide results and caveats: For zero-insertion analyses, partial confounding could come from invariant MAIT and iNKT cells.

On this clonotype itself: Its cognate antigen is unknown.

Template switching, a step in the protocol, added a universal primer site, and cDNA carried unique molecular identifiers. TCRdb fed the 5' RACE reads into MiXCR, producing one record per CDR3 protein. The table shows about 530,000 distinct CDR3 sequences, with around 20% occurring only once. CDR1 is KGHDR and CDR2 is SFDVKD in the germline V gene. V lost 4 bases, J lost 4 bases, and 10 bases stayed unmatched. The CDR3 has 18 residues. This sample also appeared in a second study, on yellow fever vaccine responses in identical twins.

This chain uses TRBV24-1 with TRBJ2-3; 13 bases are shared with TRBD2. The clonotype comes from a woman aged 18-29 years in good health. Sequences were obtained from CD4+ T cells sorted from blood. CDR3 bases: TGTGCCACCAGTGACCCTGGACTAGCGGGAGAGAGGGCAGATACGCAGTATTTT. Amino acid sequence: CATSDPGLAGERADTQYF.